This T cell receptor beta chain was obtained from a study of graft-versus-host responses after intestinal transplantation. With respect to this clone: Its specificity is unknown.

Method: immunoSEQ multiplex PCR; TCRdb's copy keeps in-frame clones and lacks some. The table lists 120,000 or so clones, about 94% of them singletons. The source material was unstimulated CD8+ T cells sorted from spleen or lymph node cells, sampled before intestinal transplant. This receptor was obtained from a human donor who received an intestinal transplant.

CDR3 nucleotide sequence: TGCGCCAGCAGCCAAGACCCAACAGGAGCCGTCACCTCCGAGCAGTACTTC. It yields the protein CASSQDPTGAVTSEQYF. This sequence joins TRBV4-1 and TRBJ2-7, with D possibly TRBD1 on 5 matching bases. Germline CDR1 and CDR2: MGHRA and YSYEKL. Trimming left V 0 bases short and J 6 bases short, with 21 bases between. There are 17 residues in the CDR3.